These 9 T cell receptor beta chains came from one sample sequenced in a study of CD8 T cells in ankylosing spondylitis. TCRdb independently ran MiXCR on the 5' RACE reads; one entry per CDR3 protein. The data hold approximately 88,000 distinct CDR3 sequences, with approximately 9% observed a single time. The specimen sequenced was blood, either unsorted or a sorted T cell fraction (not recorded which). The receptor source for this set is a male donor with ankylosing spondylitis or in good health (not recorded which).

This clonotype was recorded at least ten times. V and J are TRBV12-3 or TRBV12-4 and TRBJ1-5, with TRBD1 as a possible D gene (6 bases). The CDR3 sequence is 17 residues long. V was clipped by 5 bases and J by 0 bases, with 17 bases between them. Here the CDR3 reads CASSGAGTKYSNQPQHF. CDR3 DNA sequence: TGTGCCAGCAGTGGAGCCGGGACAAAATATAGCAATCAGCCCCAGCATTTT.

The table lists this clonotype with many counts. The chain couples TRBV12-3 or TRBV12-4 to TRBJ1-2; 10 positions agree with TRBD1. This CDR3 spans 15 amino acids. Unmatched junction bases numbered 9, after V lost 7 bases and J lost 4 bases. The CDR3, as DNA: TGTGCCAGCACCAGATCCGGACAGGGGGTCTATGGCTACACCTTC. It translates to CASTRSGQGVYGYTF.

Ten or more counts support this clonotype. V gene TRBV7-9 combines with J gene TRBJ1-1; tentatively, D is TRBD1 (6 bases). The CDR3 extends over 14 amino acids. Germline V lookup: CDR1 SEHNR, CDR2 FQNEAQ (reference sequence). V was trimmed by 1 base and J by 4 bases, leaving 10 bases between them. In DNA, the CDR3 is TGTGCCAGCAGCTTAGGGACAGCTCTCACTGAAGCTTTCTTT. This gives the protein CASSLGTALTEAFF. The whole variable domain, remainder taken from reference TRBV7-9 and TRBJ1-1, is DTGVSQNPRHKITKRGQNVTFRCDPISEHNRLYWYRQTLGQGPEFLTYFQNEAQLEKSRLLSDRFSAERPKGSFSTLEIQRTEQGDSAMYLCASSLGTALTEAFFGQGTRLTVV.

This clonotype was counted at least ten times. V usage is TRBV2 and J usage is TRBJ1-2; TRBD1 might be the D (6 bases). There are 14 residues in the CDR3. CDR1 and CDR2 from the germline V gene are SNHLY and FYNNEI. V was pared by 6 bases and J by 4 bases, with 15 bases between. The CDR3 DNA sequence: TGTGCCAGCAGGGTCTCCGAGGGGGGCTATGGCTACACCTTC. It yields the protein CASRVSEGGYGYTF.

The sample holds many counts of this clonotype. V usage is TRBV3-1 and J usage is TRBJ2-3; no firm D call. The CDR3 length is 12 residues. V was trimmed by 6 bases and J by 2 bases, leaving 6 bases between them. The germline CDR1 and CDR2 sequences are LGHDT and YNNKEL (reference sequence). The CDR3 protein is CASSQNTDTQYF. The CDR3 DNA reads as TGTGCCAGCAGTCAAAACACAGATACGCAGTATTTT.

This clonotype appeared many times. At one end the junction does not follow the germline gene, possibly because of a read error. V and J are TRBV20-1 and TRBJ2-7; D remains ambiguous. Germline CDR1 reads DFQATT; CDR2 reads SNEGSKA (reference sequence). CDR3 size: 12 residues. The CDR3 nucleotides are TGCAGTGCTGTCATGGCAGGCCCCTTTAGTCCCTTC. Translating it yields CSAVMAGPFSPF.

This clonotype was counted ten times or more. The chain is built from TRBV6-5 and TRBJ2-7, with TRBD2 as a possible D gene (7 bases). V was shortened by 4 bases and J by 7 bases, with 23 bases between the two germline ends. Germline V lookup: CDR1 MNHEY, CDR2 SVGAGI. This CDR3 comprises 16 residues. The CDR3 loop is CASSWPEGGPGGEQYF. In DNA form, the CDR3 reads TGTGCCAGCAGTTGGCCTGAGGGGGGGCCCGGAGGAGAGCAGTACTTC.

There are many counts of this clonotype. The chain uses TRBV12-3 or TRBV12-4 and TRBJ1-1; tentative D call: TRBD1 (5 bases). This CDR3 contains 14 residues. The V and J ends lost 3 bases and 2 bases respectively, with 10 bases between them. In DNA, the CDR3 is TGTGCCAGCAGTTTGGAGACAGCAAACACTGAAGCTTTCTTT. Translating it yields CASSLETANTEAFF.

Ten or more counts support this clonotype. The V and J genes are TRBV27 and TRBJ1-6; the D is unclear. Trimming stripped 4 bases from V and 7 bases from J, with 5 bases between. This CDR3 is built from 12 residues. Germline CDR1 is MNHEY and CDR2 is SMNVEV (reference sequence). This chain's CDR3 is CASSSHNSPLHF. The CDR3 bases are TGTGCCAGCAGTTCCCACAATTCACCCCTCCACTTT.